The rows below give T cell receptor beta chains drawn from one sample of a study of T cells after yellow fever vaccination. TCRdb processed the 5' RACE reads anew with MiXCR; each CDR3 protein has one entry. Of about 63,000 distinct CDR3 sequences listed, 7.4% were seen once; the top ten hold 36%. This specimen consisted of CD8+ T cells sorted from PBMCs, obtained 15 days after the yellow fever booster vaccination. The receptors were sampled from a man aged 30 to 39 who received the YFV17D yellow fever vaccine. Both conserved end residues are part of each CDR3. A D gene is named only where the DNA matches it firmly. For some rows the clone size is stated as once, few or many, or as a class when expanded; others skip it.

j_call v_call clone_size d_call cdr3_aa cdr3_nt
TRBJ2-7 TRBV20-1 many TRBD2 CSAPLAGGGEQYF TGCAGTGCCCCACTAGCGGGAGGAGGCGAGCAGTACTTC
TRBJ2-1 TRBV5-1 many TRBD1 CASGTGIGNEQFF TGCGCCAGCGGGACAGGGATCGGGAATGAGCAGTTCTTC
TRBJ2-7 TRBV5-1 many NA CASSLPHSTYEQYF TGCGCCAGCAGCTTGCCCCATTCAACATACGAGCAGTACTTC
TRBJ2-2 TRBV5-5 many NA CASSLPVSHTGELFF TGTGCCAGCAGCTTGCCAGTTTCTCACACCGGGGAGCTGTTTTTT
TRBJ1-2 TRBV20-1 NA NA CSARDRVRGDYGYTF TGCAGTGCTAGAGATCGAGTCCGAGGGGACTATGGCTACACCTTC
TRBJ2-2 TRBV6-5 many NA CASSLSTVSGTNTGELFF TGTGCCAGCAGCCTTTCGACCGTTAGCGGAACGAACACCGGGGAGCTGTTTTTT
TRBJ2-7 TRBV15 many NA CATSRVNGEQYF TGTGCCACCAGCAGAGTCAACGGTGAGCAGTACTTC
TRBJ2-1 TRBV11-2 many NA CASSTRTGMERETNEQFF TGTGCCAGCAGCACAAGGACAGGGATGGAGCGGGAGACCAATGAGCAGTTCTTC
TRBJ2-3 TRBV12-3/TRBV12-4 many NA CASSPHNTDTQYF TGTGCCAGCAGTCCGCACAACACAGATACGCAGTATTTT
TRBJ1-1 TRBV7-2 many NA CASSLARGRDEAFF TGTGCCAGCAGCTTAGCGAGGGGACGGGATGAAGCTTTCTTT
TRBJ1-1 TRBV7-9 NA NA CASSSLRGTEAFF TGTGCCAGCAGCTCCCTGAGGGGGACTGAAGCTTTCTTT
TRBJ1-5 TRBV6-5 many NA CASSYREGESGNQPQHF TGTGCCAGCAGTTACAGAGAGGGAGAATCGGGCAATCAGCCCCAGCATTTT
TRBJ2-2 TRBV15 many NA CATSEDGNTGELFF TGTGCCACCAGCGAGGACGGGAACACCGGGGAGCTGTTTTTT
TRBJ2-7 TRBV3-1 NA NA CASSQDQDGSYEQYF TGTGCCAGCAGCCAAGATCAAGATGGGTCTTACGAGCAGTACTTC
TRBJ2-7 TRBV7-9 many TRBD1 CASSSLGTGPGYEQYF TGTGCCAGCAGCTCCCTCGGGACAGGACCGGGCTACGAGCAGTACTTC
TRBJ2-1 TRBV7-9 many NA CASSDVSSEQFF TGTGCCAGCAGCGACGTGTCAAGTGAGCAGTTCTTC
TRBJ2-4 TRBV5-1 NA TRBD2 CASSPTWGGKNIQYF TGCGCCAGCAGCCCGACGTGGGGGGGCAAAAACATTCAGTACTTC
TRBJ1-5 TRBV7-2 NA NA CASSKTGLVSQPQHF TGTGCCAGCAGCAAAACAGGGTTGGTCAGTCAGCCCCAGCATTTT
TRBJ1-2 TRBV25-1 NA NA CASSDRTANYGYTF TGTGCCAGCAGTGACAGGACCGCTAACTATGGCTACACCTTC
TRBJ2-7 TRBV7-8 many TRBD1 CASSLTGLNRDRQYF TGTGCCAGCAGCTTAACAGGGCTGAATAGGGACAGGCAGTACTTC
TRBJ2-1 TRBV9 many NA CASSVDSSGDYYNEQFF TGTGCCAGCAGCGTAGATTCCTCAGGGGACTACTACAATGAGCAGTTCTTC
TRBJ1-1 TRBV16 many NA CASSPPSGLHEAFF TGTGCCAGCAGCCCGCCCTCTGGACTCCATGAAGCTTTCTTT
TRBJ2-1 TRBV7-2 many TRBD2 CASSLDRLAGGFF TGTGCCAGCAGCTTAGACAGACTAGCGGGAGGGTTCTTC
TRBJ2-5 TRBV7-9 few NA CASSLRGPRETQYF TGTGCCAGCAGCTTACGGGGACCGCGAGAGACCCAGTACTTC
TRBJ2-7 TRBV10-3 many TRBD1 CAITGTGYEQYF TGTGCCATAACCGGGACAGGCTACGAGCAGTACTTC